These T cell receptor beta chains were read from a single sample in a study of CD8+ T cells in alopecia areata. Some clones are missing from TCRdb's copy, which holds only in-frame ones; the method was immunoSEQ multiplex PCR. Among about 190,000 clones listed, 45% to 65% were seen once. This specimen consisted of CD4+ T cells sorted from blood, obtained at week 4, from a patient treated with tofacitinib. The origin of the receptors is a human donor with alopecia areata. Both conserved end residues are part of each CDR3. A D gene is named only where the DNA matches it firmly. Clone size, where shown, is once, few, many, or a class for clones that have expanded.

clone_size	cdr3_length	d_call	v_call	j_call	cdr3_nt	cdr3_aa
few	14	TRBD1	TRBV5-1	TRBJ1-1	TGCGCCAGCAGTTCCGACAGGGCGGGCACTGAAGCTTTCTTT	CASSSDRAGTEAFF
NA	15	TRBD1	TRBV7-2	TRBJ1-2	TGTGCCAGCAGCCTCTACCCAACGGGACAGGGGGGCTACACCTTC	CASSLYPTGQGGYTF
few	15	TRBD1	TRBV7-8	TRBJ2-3	TGTGCCAGCAGCTTAAGGACAGGGGGCTCAGATACGCAGTATTTT	CASSLRTGGSDTQYF
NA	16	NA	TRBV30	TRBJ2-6	TGTGCCTGGAGTGTACTCCGGGGCTCTGGGGCCAACGTCCTGACTTTC	CAWSVLRGSGANVLTF
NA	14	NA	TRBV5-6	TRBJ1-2	TGTGCCAGCAGTCTGGGACACCGGATCTATGGCTACACCTTC	CASSLGHRIYGYTF
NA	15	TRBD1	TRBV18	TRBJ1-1	TGTGCCAGCTCACCACAGACAGGGACGAACACTGAAGCTTTCTTT	CASSPQTGTNTEAFF
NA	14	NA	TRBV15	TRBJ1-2	TGTGCCACCAGCAGAGGTGGGACTGACTATGGCTACACCTTC	CATSRGGTDYGYTF
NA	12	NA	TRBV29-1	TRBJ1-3	TGCAGCGGCTGGGGTACTGGAAACACCATATATTTT	CSGWGTGNTIYF
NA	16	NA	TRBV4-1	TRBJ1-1	TGCGCCAGCAGCCCAGAACCCGGAACAGGGCGGGTTGAAGCTTTCTTT	CASSPEPGTGRVEAFF
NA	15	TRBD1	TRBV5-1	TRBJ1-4	TGCGCCAGCAGCTCGGACAGGGCGACTAATGAAAAACTGTTTTTT	CASSSDRATNEKLFF
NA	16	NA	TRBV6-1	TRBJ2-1	TGTGCCAGCAGTGCGGGGCCGGGCCCGGCGGCCAATGAGCAGTTCTTC	CASSAGPGPAANEQFF
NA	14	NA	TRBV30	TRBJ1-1	TGTGCCTGGAGTACGGTCAGGTTGAAGGGTGAAGCTTTCTTT	CAWSTVRLKGEAFF
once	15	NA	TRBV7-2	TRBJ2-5	TGTGCCAGCAGCTTACTCGGACAGCGGGAAGAGACCCAGTACTTC	CASSLLGQREETQYF
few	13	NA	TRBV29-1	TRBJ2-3	TGCAGCGGGGCGGGCGCTAGCACAGATACGCAGTATTTT	CSGAGASTDTQYF
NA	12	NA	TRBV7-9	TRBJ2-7	TGTGCCAGCAGACGCGACGGTTACGAGCAGTACTTC	CASRRDGYEQYF
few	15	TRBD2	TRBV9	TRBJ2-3	TGTGCCAGCGCCGTGGGAGCGGGGACCACAGATACGCAGTATTTT	CASAVGAGTTDTQYF
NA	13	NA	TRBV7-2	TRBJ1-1	TGTGCCAGCAGCTTGGGGAAGAACACTGAAGCTTTCTTT	CASSLGKNTEAFF